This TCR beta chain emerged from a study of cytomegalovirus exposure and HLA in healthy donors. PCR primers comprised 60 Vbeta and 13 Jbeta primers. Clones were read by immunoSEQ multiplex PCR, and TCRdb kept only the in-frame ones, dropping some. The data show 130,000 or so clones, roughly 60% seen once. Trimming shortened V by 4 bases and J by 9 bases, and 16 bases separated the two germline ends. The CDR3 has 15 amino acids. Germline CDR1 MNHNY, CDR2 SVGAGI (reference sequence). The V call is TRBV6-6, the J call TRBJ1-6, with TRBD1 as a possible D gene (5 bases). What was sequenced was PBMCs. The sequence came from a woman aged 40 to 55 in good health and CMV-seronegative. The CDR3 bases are TGTGCCAGCAGTTCCGAGAGGGAGGGGACTTCACCCCTCCACTTT. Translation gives CASSSEREGTSPLHF.